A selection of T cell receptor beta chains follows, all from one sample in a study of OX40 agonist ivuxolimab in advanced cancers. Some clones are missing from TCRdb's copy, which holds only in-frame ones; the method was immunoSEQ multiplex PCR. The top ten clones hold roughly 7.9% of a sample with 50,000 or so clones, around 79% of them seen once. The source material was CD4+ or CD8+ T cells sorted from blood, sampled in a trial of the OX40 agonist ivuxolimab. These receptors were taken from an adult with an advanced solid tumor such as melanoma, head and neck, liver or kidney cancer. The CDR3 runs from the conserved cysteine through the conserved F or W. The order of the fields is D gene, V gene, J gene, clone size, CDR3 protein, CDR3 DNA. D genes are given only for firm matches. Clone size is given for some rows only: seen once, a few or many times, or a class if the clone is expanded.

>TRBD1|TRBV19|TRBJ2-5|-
CASAWGQQETQYF
TGTGCCAGTGCATGGGGACAGCAAGAGACCCAGTACTTC
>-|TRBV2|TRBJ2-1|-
CASSLSAGTGNEQFF
TGTGCCAGCAGCCTGTCGGCAGGGACTGGCAATGAGCAGTTCTTC
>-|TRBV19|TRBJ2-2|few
CASSIAGELFF
TGTGCCAGTAGTATTGCTGGGGAGCTGTTTTTT
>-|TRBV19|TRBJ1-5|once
CATRQANNQPQHF
TGTGCCACGCGACAGGCTAACAATCAGCCCCAGCATTTT
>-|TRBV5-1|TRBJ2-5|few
CASSPFGAQETQYF
TGCGCCAGCAGCCCCTTTGGAGCCCAAGAGACCCAGTACTTC
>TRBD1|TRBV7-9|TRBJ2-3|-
CASSLVGQGMGHF
TGTGCCAGCAGCTTAGTAGGACAGGGGATGGGACATTTT
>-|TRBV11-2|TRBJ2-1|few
CASSQRPVTASSYNEQFF
TGTGCCAGCAGCCAACGACCTGTCACCGCAAGCTCCTACAATGAGCAGTTCTTC
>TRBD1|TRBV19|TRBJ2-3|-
CASSTPGQGLDTQYF
TGTGCCAGTAGTACGCCGGGACAGGGCTTGGATACGCAGTATTTT
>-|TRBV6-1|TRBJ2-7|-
CASKAGSINEQYF
TGTGCCAGCAAGGCCGGCTCAATCAACGAGCAGTACTTC
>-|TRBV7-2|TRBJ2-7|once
CASSQGIQEQYF
TGTGCCAGCAGCCAAGGTATTCAGGAGCAGTACTTC
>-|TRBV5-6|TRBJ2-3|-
CASSLERTDTQYF
TGTGCCAGCAGCTTGGAACGCACAGATACGCAGTATTTT
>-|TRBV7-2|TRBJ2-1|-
CASSLASRTNEQFF
TGTGCCAGCAGCTTAGCATCCCGTACCAATGAGCAGTTCTTC
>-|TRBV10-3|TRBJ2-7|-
CAISEGNLGYEQYF
TGTGCCATCAGTGAGGGAAATCTAGGGTACGAGCAGTACTTC
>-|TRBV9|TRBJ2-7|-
CASSPSDFSYEQYF
TGTGCCAGCAGCCCGAGCGATTTTTCCTACGAGCAGTACTTC
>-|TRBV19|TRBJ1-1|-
CASSMTGAGTEAFF
TGTGCCAGTAGTATGACGGGGGCCGGGACTGAAGCTTTCTTT
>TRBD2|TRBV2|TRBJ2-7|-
CASSGSAGGSYEQYF
TGTGCCAGCAGTGGCTCAGCGGGAGGATCCTACGAGCAGTACTTC
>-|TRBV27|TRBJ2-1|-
CASSPTGYNEQFF
TGTGCCAGCAGTCCAACAGGTTACAATGAGCAGTTCTTC